One T cell receptor (beta chain) is described in this entry. What this receptor recognizes is not known. Qualities for individual bases were not recorded, and no much larger clone is one base off. Preparation of the library involved PCR. The sample was run on an Illumina HiSeq 4000. The TCR beta-chain CDR3 region of each patient was profiled by high-throughput sequencing. The study's processing was this. The researchers built a classifier to tell apart papillary thyroid cancer patients with distant metastasis, based on CDR3 differences among clinicopathological groups. Repertoire diversity was assessed with the Shannon index, and tumor-blood repertoire similarity with the Morisita-Horn index. TCRdb applied fastp at Q25 and MiXCR to the public reads, then kept only in-frame beta chains. These V and J calls are TCRdb output, not the study's own analysis. The sample table lists roughly 15,000 clones, 20% to 25% of them with a count of one. 21% of the sample comes from the top ten.

None of the patients had been given any treatment before thyroid surgery. Using T-cell receptor beta sequencing, the study looked back at clinical samples from patients collected from about 2011 to 2019. The record originates from a study of metastatic and nonmetastatic thyroid tumors (dated by TCRdb to the early 2020s). For context, the study as a whole: Repertoires were compared across peripheral blood and tumor or nodule tissue samples from malignant and benign thyroid patients.

What the research found in general, with its limitations: In both blood and tumor samples, malignant tumors were reported to have significantly higher TCR beta diversity than benign nodules.

The clonotype originates from a female donor with papillary thyroid cancer or a benign thyroid nodule (not recorded which). Some clones in this sample may be carry-over from other donors' samples. Sequenced input: adjacent normal tissue.

The DNA reads TGCAGTGCTAGAGGAGGGACAGGGCCTGTCGATGGCTACACCTTC. Its coded protein is CSARGGTGPVDGYTF. The chain couples TRBV20-1 to TRBJ1-2, and TRBD1 aligns with 9 junction nucleotides. Ends trimmed: V by 1 base, J by 6 bases; bases unmatched to a gene: 9. The CDR3 goes from the cysteine to the phenylalanine over 15 residues. Left in the record is the CDR3 DNA by itself, 45 bases read in frame from the first base. As encoded in the germline V gene (reference sequence), CDR1 is DFQATT while CDR2 is SNEGSKA.